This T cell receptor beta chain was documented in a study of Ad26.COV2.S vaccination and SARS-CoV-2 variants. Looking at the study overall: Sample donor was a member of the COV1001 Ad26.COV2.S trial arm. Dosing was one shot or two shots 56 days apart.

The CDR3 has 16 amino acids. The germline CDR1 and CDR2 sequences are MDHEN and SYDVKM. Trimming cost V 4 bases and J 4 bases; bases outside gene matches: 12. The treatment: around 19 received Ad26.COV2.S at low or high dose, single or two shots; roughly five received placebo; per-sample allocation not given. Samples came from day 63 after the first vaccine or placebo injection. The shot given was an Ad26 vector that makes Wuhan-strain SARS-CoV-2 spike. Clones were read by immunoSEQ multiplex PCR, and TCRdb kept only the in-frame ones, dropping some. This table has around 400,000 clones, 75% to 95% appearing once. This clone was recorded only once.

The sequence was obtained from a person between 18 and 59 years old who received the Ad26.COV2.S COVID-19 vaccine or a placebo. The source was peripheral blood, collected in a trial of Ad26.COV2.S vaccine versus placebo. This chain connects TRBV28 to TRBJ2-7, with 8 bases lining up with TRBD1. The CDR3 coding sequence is TGTGCCAGCAGTTGGACAGGGAAGGTTCCCTCTTACGAGCAGTACTTC. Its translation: CASSWTGKVPSYEQYF. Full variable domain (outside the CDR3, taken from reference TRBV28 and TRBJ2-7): DVKVTQSSRYLVKRTGEKVFLECVQDMDHENMFWYRQDPGLGLRLIYFSYDVKMKEKGDIPEGYSVSREKKERFSLILESASTNQTSMYLCASSWTGKVPSYEQYFGPGTRLTVT.